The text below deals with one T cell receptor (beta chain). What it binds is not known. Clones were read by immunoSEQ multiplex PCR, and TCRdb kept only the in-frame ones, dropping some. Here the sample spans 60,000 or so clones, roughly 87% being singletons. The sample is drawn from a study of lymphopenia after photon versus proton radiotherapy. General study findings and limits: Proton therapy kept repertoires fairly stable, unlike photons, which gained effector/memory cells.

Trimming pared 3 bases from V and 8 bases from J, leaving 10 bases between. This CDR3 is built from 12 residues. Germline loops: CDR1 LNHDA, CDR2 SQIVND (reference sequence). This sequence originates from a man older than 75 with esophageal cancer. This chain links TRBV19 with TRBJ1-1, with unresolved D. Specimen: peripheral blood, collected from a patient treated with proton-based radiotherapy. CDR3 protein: CASSMGGLEAFF. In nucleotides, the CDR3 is TGTGCCAGTAGTATGGGAGGGTTAGAAGCTTTCTTT.